Listed here are 22 T cell receptor beta chains from one sample, sequenced in a study of T cell changes during pregnancy in multiple sclerosis. TCRdb keeps only in-frame clones here, not all; method: immunoSEQ multiplex PCR. This table holds fewer than 90,000 clones, approximately 92% found once. Sequencing used peripheral blood, obtained in the first trimester of pregnancy. These receptors were taken from a female donor with multiple sclerosis, enrolled in a pregnancy study.

The rearrangement joins TRBV10-3 to TRBJ1-2; D gene uncertain. CDR1 is ENHRY and CDR2 is SYGVKD in the germline V gene. This CDR3 region has 13 residues. Trimming shortened V by 2 bases and J by 0 bases, and 4 bases separated the two germline ends. The chain's CDR3 is CAISEAANYGYTF. DNA of the CDR3: TGTGCCATCAGTGAGGCGGCTAACTATGGCTACACCTTC.

The V and J genes are TRBV5-1 and TRBJ2-1; D is possibly TRBD2 (6 bases). V shed 0 bases and J shed 7 bases, with 17 bases lying between them. Looked up from germline, CDR1 is SGHRS and CDR2 is YFSETQ. This CDR3 is 16 amino acids long. DNA for the CDR3: TGCGCCAGCAGCTTGGTGGGGGGTTCGGGATTAAATGAGCAGTTCTTC. Its translation: CASSLVGGSGLNEQFF.

J is TRBJ2-7 and V is TRBV25-1; no firm D call. With 3 bases removed from V and 6 bases from J, the gap between germline ends came to 9 bases. CDR1 and CDR2 (germline): MGHDK, SYGVNS. The CDR3 loop spans 12 amino acids. The CDR3 spells CASSDSFGEQYF. The CDR3 nucleotides read TGTGCCAGCAGTGATAGTTTCGGCGAGCAGTACTTC.

This chain uses TRBV6-1 with TRBJ1-2; 11 bases fit TRBD1. J lost 3 bases, V lost 0 bases, and 6 bases had no gene match. This CDR3 region has 17 residues. The germline V gene has CDR1 MNHNS and CDR2 SASEGT. CDR3 residues: CASSEALGTGGDYGYTF. Here the CDR3 DNA reads TGTGCCAGCAGTGAAGCCCTTGGGACAGGGGGGGACTATGGCTACACCTTC.

This chain uses TRBV4-3 with TRBJ2-1; 12 nucleotides line up with TRBD2. This CDR3 has 17 residues. CDR1 is LGHNA, CDR2 YSLEER, per germline. V gave up 0 bases and J gave up 4 bases; unmatched junction bases: 4. The CDR3 spells CASSQETSGGPYNEQFF. The CDR3 DNA follows: TGCGCCAGCAGCCAAGAGACTAGCGGGGGACCGTACAATGAGCAGTTCTTC.

The gene calls are TRBV18 and TRBJ1-1, with D tentatively TRBD1 (5 bases). Germline assignment: CDR1 KGHSH and CDR2 LQKENI. V shed 0 bases and J shed 7 bases, with 15 bases lying between them. CDR3 size: 15 residues. CDR3 in DNA: TGTGCCAGCTCACCACCGATGGAACAGGCGGTTGAAGCTTTCTTT. Translated, it gives CASSPPMEQAVEAFF.

As concerns this clone: One end of the junction varies from germline; a read error may be responsible. V and J are TRBV27 and TRBJ1-2; 8 bases fit TRBD1. Germline V gene lookup returns CDR1 MNHEY and CDR2 SMNVEV (reference sequence). There are 15 residues in the CDR3. CDR3: CAGSPRTGTIYGYTF. As DNA, the CDR3 is TGTGCCGGCAGTCCCAGGACAGGGACCATCTATGGCTACACCTTC.

The V and J genes are TRBV6-1 and TRBJ2-5; tentatively, D is TRBD2 (5 bases). Germline values: CDR1 MNHNS, CDR2 SASEGT. Trimming took 6 bases from V and 5 from J, leaving 13 bases between them. There are 13 residues in the CDR3. The CDR3 DNA reads as TGTGCCAGCAGCTCCCGGACTCGCGAGACCCAGTACTTC. Amino acid sequence: CASSSRTRETQYF.

V usage is TRBV18 and J usage is TRBJ2-7; 9 bases are shared with TRBD1. The CDR3 spans 17 residues. Losses at the gene ends were 3 bases for V and 2 bases for J; bases not matched to a gene: 11. CDR1 KGHSH and CDR2 LQKENI come from the germline V gene. The DNA for the CDR3 is TGTGCCAGCTCACCGATTTCGGGACAGGGATTGCCCTACGAGCAGTACTTC. Translated: CASSPISGQGLPYEQYF.

This clone was seen once. The chain joins TRBV7-8 to TRBJ1-4; no clear D. The CDR3 covers 14 residues. Germline V lookup: CDR1 SGHVS, CDR2 FQNEAQ. Trimming shortened V by 3 bases and J by 8 bases, and 13 bases separated the two germline ends. The CDR3 sequence: CASSFGTRREKLFF. The CDR3 nucleotides read TGTGCCAGCAGCTTTGGTACAAGAAGAGAAAAACTGTTTTTT.

The chain employs TRBV13 and TRBJ2-3; D not certain. Per the germline V gene, CDR1 is PRHDT and CDR2 is FYEKMQ (reference sequence). V was shortened by 3 bases and J by 6 bases, with 10 bases between the two germline ends. The CDR3 is 13 residues long. For the CDR3, the DNA is TGTGCCAGCAGCTTCAGACTCACCGATACGCAGTATTTT. It encodes CASSFRLTDTQYF.

The rearrangement links TRBV2 to TRBJ2-5; D not certain. Per germline, CDR1 SNHLY and CDR2 FYNNEI. This CDR3 has 12 residues. V lost 7 bases and J 4 bases, leaving 10 bases between the germline ends. CDR3 sequence (DNA): TGTGCCAGCACCCTGAACAGAGAGACCCAGTACTTC. It codes for CASTLNRETQYF.

V usage is TRBV5-4 and J usage is TRBJ2-1, with 7 bases fitting TRBD2. V lost 5 bases, J lost 11 bases, and 7 bases stayed unmatched. Per the germline V gene, CDR1 is SGHNT and CDR2 is YYREEE (reference sequence). The length of the CDR3 is 12 residues. The chain's CDR3 is CASSPSLAKQFF. CDR3 DNA sequence: TGTGCCAGCAGTCCCTCACTAGCGAAGCAGTTCTTC.

The V and J genes are TRBV28 and TRBJ2-7; 14 bases agree with TRBD2. In germline, CDR1 is MDHEN, CDR2 SYDVKM. The CDR3 sequence is 15 residues long. The ends lost 5 bases at V and 6 bases at J; junction bases unmatched: 6. CDR3 nucleotide sequence: TGTGCCAGCAGTCCGGGACTAGCGGGAGTAGTCGAGCAGTACTTC. Protein sequence: CASSPGLAGVVEQYF.

This clone was observed a few times. The chain links TRBV9 to TRBJ1-4; 7 nucleotides agree with TRBD1. The V gene end was trimmed by 4 bases and the J gene end by 1 base; junction bases not matched to a gene: 7. The CDR3 has 16 amino acids. The germline CDR1 and CDR2 sequences are SGDLS and YYNGEE. CDR3 nucleotide sequence: TGTGCCAGCAGCCCAGCGTACAGGGGAACTAATGAAAAACTGTTTTTT. Protein sequence: CASSPAYRGTNEKLFF.

This chain links TRBV19 with TRBJ2-1; no firm D call. V gave up 8 bases and J gave up 3 bases, with 11 bases separating them. The CDR3 runs to 13 residues. The V gene's germline CDR1 is LNHDA and CDR2 SQIVND (reference sequence). CDR3 sequence reads: CASSPNFYNEQFF. CDR3 nucleotide sequence: TGTGCCAGTTCCCCCAACTTCTACAATGAGCAGTTCTTC. Drawing the rest from reference TRBV19 and TRBJ2-1, the complete variable domain is DGGITQSPKYLFRKEGQNVTLSCEQNLNHDAMYWYRQDPGQGLRLIYYSQIVNDFQKGDIAEGYSVSREKKESFPLTVTSAQKNPTAFYLCASSPNFYNEQFFGPGTRLTVL.

V gene TRBV5-4 combines with J gene TRBJ2-1, with D unclear. Per the germline V gene, CDR1 is SGHNT and CDR2 is YYREEE (reference sequence). This CDR3 region has 14 residues. The V end was cut by 4 bases, the J end by 8 bases, with 16 bases between. This CDR3 is CASSLFSSVDEQFF. The CDR3 coding sequence is TGTGCCAGCAGCCTTTTCTCTAGTGTCGATGAGCAGTTCTTC.

The rearrangement uses TRBV2 and TRBJ2-1; 14 positions match TRBD2. Germline CDR1 and CDR2: SNHLY and FYNNEI. The CDR3 is 21 residues long. J gave up 0 bases and V 8 bases, and 18 bases lay outside the gene matches. CDR3 protein: CASGEGSGTSGSTSSYNEQFF. As DNA, the CDR3 is TGTGCCAGCGGGGAGGGCAGTGGGACTAGCGGGAGTACTTCCTCCTACAATGAGCAGTTCTTC.

This chain joins TRBV19 and TRBJ1-3; the D is unclear. V was trimmed by 1 base and J by 0 bases, leaving 22 bases between them. Germline-derived CDR1 and CDR2 are LNHDA and SQIVND (reference sequence). The CDR3 is made up of 20 amino acids. In DNA, the CDR3 is TGTGCCAGTAGTATAGTTGCCCCCGACTGGCAGTGGAGCTCTGGAAACACCATATATTTT. Translated, it gives CASSIVAPDWQWSSGNTIYF.

Worth noting for this clone: Its ends do not fully match the called genes, so a read error is possible. This sequence joins TRBV11-1 and TRBJ2-7, with D tentatively TRBD2 (5 bases). Germline assignment: CDR1 SGHAT and CDR2 FQDESV (reference sequence). The CDR3 extends over 13 amino acids. CDR3 bases: TGTGCCAGCAGCCCAACGTCGCGGGTCTTCCCTGACTTC. This encodes CASSPTSRVFPDF.

This clone was counted once. V gene TRBV4-1 combines with J gene TRBJ2-1, with 7 bases matching TRBD2. The CDR3 runs 16 residues. Germline CDR1 MGHRA, CDR2 YSYEKL. J gave up 3 bases and V 1 base, and 6 bases lay outside the gene matches. CDR3 coding DNA: TGCGCCAGCAGCCAAGGGGGGGGAGCGGGCTACAATGAGCAGTTCTTC. It translates to CASSQGGGAGYNEQFF.

This clone was observed once. The chain employs TRBV6-6 and TRBJ2-5, with D possibly being TRBD1 (5 bases). The length of the CDR3 is 14 residues. Germline CDR1 MNHNY, CDR2 SVGAGI (reference sequence). The V gene lost 2 bases and the J gene lost 4 bases, with 11 bases spanning the gap. The CDR3 loop is CASSYGQGRETQYF. The CDR3 DNA reads TGTGCCAGCAGTTACGGGCAGGGTAGAGAGACCCAGTACTTC.